The 18 T cell receptor beta chains reported below all come from one sample, sequenced in a study of blood T cell repertoires in COVID-19. The assay was immunoSEQ multiplex PCR, and TCRdb's table has in-frame clones only and misses some. The repertoire consists of 18,000 or so clones, with about 88% occurring once and the leading ten covering 8.5% to 10%. Material: peripheral blood. The receptor source for this set is a man in his forties with active COVID-19.

The chain joins TRBV10-1 to TRBJ2-1; perhaps TRBD2 as D (5 bases). Per germline, CDR1 WNHNN and CDR2 SYGVQD (reference sequence). This CDR3 has 16 amino acids. V lost 4 bases and J lost 4, with 17 bases in between. The CDR3 is CASSGGRERWYNEQFF. The CDR3 DNA reads TGCGCCAGCAGTGGAGGACGGGAAAGGTGGTACAATGAGCAGTTCTTC.

V is TRBV19 and J is TRBJ1-5; TRBD1 aligns across 7 bases. CDR1 LNHDA and CDR2 SQIVND come from the germline V gene (reference sequence). Germline trimming cut 4 bases from V and 7 bases from J; bases unmatched to any gene: 13. The CDR3 has 16 residues. The CDR3 is CASSKRGQGGRQPQHF. The CDR3 DNA reads TGTGCCAGTAGTAAAAGGGGGCAGGGTGGGAGGCAGCCCCAGCATTTT.

The V gene is TRBV4-2, the J gene TRBJ2-5; 8 nucleotides agree with TRBD2. The CDR3 has 17 amino acids. The V gene end was trimmed by 0 bases and the J gene end by 2 bases; junction bases not matched to a gene: 8. Looked up from germline, CDR1 is LGHNA and CDR2 is YNFKEQ. CDR3 sequence reads: CASSQDGAGGKQETQYF. The CDR3 DNA sequence: TGTGCCAGCAGCCAAGATGGGGCGGGAGGAAAACAAGAGACCCAGTACTTC.

This chain connects TRBV30 to TRBJ1-2; D not certain. V lost 2 bases, J lost 8 bases, and 12 bases lay in between. Germline V lookup: CDR1 GTSNPN, CDR2 SVGIG (reference sequence). CDR3 length: 12 amino acids. This chain's CDR3 is CAWSTPLRGYTF. The CDR3, as DNA: TGTGCCTGGAGTACGCCCCTACGGGGCTACACCTTC.

The rearrangement uses TRBV7-8 and TRBJ1-6; D call uncertain. Trimming took 6 bases from V and 7 from J, leaving 13 bases between them. From germline, CDR1 is SGHVS and CDR2 FQNEAQ. This CDR3 is built from 14 residues. CDR3 residues: CASRAITVNSPLHF. The CDR3 DNA follows: TGTGCCAGCAGAGCGATTACGGTGAATTCACCCCTCCACTTT. The full variable domain, rest sourced from reference TRBV7-8 and TRBJ1-6, is GAGVSQSPRYKVAKRGQDVALRCDPISGHVSLFWYQQALGQGPEFLTYFQNEAQLDKSGLPSDRFFAERPEGSVSTLKIQRTQQEDSAVYLCASRAITVNSPLHFGNGTRLTVT.

This rearrangement joins TRBV19 to TRBJ1-5, with D perhaps TRBD1 (6 bases). Germline CDR1 LNHDA, CDR2 SQIVND (reference sequence). Trimming took off 7 bases at V and 8 bases at J, with 15 bases between the two ends. The CDR3 covers 13 residues. CDR3 protein: CASTPDSAKPQHF. CDR3 DNA: TGTGCCAGTACCCCGGACAGTGCAAAGCCCCAGCATTTT.

The chain has TRBV15 and TRBJ2-1; tentative D call: TRBD1 (6 bases). Germline V gives CDR1 LNHNV, CDR2 YYDKDF (reference sequence). V was pared by 8 bases and J by 2 bases, with 13 bases between. This CDR3 spans 14 amino acids. The CDR3 is CATGTGKTYNEQFF. The CDR3 DNA reads as TGTGCCACCGGTACAGGGAAAACCTACAATGAGCAGTTCTTC.

This chain joins TRBV5-1 and TRBJ2-7, with D perhaps TRBD2 (6 bases). Trimming pared 1 base from V and 3 bases from J, leaving 14 bases between. CDR1 SGHRS and CDR2 YFSETQ come from the germline V gene. This CDR3 comprises 15 residues. The CDR3 region is CASSLSPGLNYEQYF. The CDR3 region has the DNA TGCGCCAGCAGCTTGTCCCCGGGACTGAACTACGAGCAGTACTTC.

This sequence joins TRBV13 and TRBJ2-7; D is unclear. The germline gives CDR1 PRHDT, CDR2 FYEKMQ (reference sequence). The length of the CDR3 is 13 residues. V lost 5 bases to trimming and J lost 1 base, with 9 bases between them. In nucleotides, the CDR3 is TGTGCCAGCAGCCCAGTGAGGTCCTACGAGCAGTACTTC. Translation: CASSPVRSYEQYF.

The gene calls are TRBV19 and TRBJ1-4; 9 nucleotides match TRBD1. CDR1 and CDR2 (germline): LNHDA, SQIVND (reference sequence). Trimming at V came to 4 bases and at J to 8 bases, leaving 11 bases not matched to a gene. The CDR3 covers 16 residues. The DNA for the CDR3 is TGTGCCAGTAGTACCAACAGGGGGCATGGTGCCGAAAAACTGTTTTTT. Its translation: CASSTNRGHGAEKLFF.

The V and J genes are TRBV5-1 and TRBJ1-6; D gene unclear. The CDR3 sequence is 15 residues long. V lost 0 bases and J lost 9, with 13 bases in between. Germline CDR1 and CDR2: SGHRS and YFSETQ. The CDR3 nucleotides read TGCGCCAGCAGCTTGGAACCGGGAGGAGGTTCACCCCTCCACTTT. The encoded protein is CASSLEPGGGSPLHF.

This chain uses TRBV5-1 with TRBJ2-2; perhaps TRBD1 as D (6 bases). The CDR3 length is 13 residues. V was clipped by 5 bases and J by 5 bases, with 10 bases between them. Germline V gene sequence: CDR1 SGHRS, CDR2 YFSETQ. DNA of the CDR3: TGCGCCAGCAGACAGGGATTTACCGGGGAGCTGTTTTTT. It codes for CASRQGFTGELFF.

This clone was recorded once. The V and J genes are TRBV27 and TRBJ2-7, with D possibly matching TRBD2 (5 bases). CDR3 length equals 14 residues. Germline CDR1 MNHEY, CDR2 SMNVEV (reference sequence). V shed 5 bases and J shed 3 bases, with 14 bases lying between them. CDR3 coding DNA: TGTGCCAGCAGTCCGGGATTGAGGGTCTACGAGCAGTACTTC. This codes for CASSPGLRVYEQYF.

Here the CDR3 reads CASSQGLGTGEETQYF. Here the CDR3 DNA reads TGTGCCAGCAGCCAAGGCTTGGGGACAGGGGAAGAGACCCAGTACTTC. This chain uses TRBV3-1 (or the pseudogene TRBV3-2) with TRBJ2-5; 10 bases line up with TRBD1. J gave up 3 bases and V 1 base, and 5 bases lay outside the gene matches. This CDR3 comprises 16 residues. Germline V gives CDR1 LGHDT, CDR2 YNNKEL (reference sequence).

The chain is built from TRBV7-9 and TRBJ2-1; D not certain. Germline V gives CDR1 SEHNR, CDR2 FQNEAQ (reference sequence). Trimming shortened V by 5 bases and J by 10 bases, and 15 bases separated the two germline ends. The length of the CDR3 is 13 residues. The CDR3 region has the DNA TGTGCCAGCAGCACCCCAGGCCCAGGCGAGCAGTTCTTC. Amino acids: CASSTPGPGEQFF.

The CDR3 loop is CAWSVGTSGSYNEQFF. As DNA, the CDR3 is TGTGCCTGGAGTGTGGGAACTAGCGGGAGCTACAATGAGCAGTTCTTC. This chain connects TRBV30 to TRBJ2-1; 11 bases are shared with TRBD2. Germline V gives CDR1 GTSNPN, CDR2 SVGIG (reference sequence). The V and J ends lost 0 bases and 3 bases, in that order; junction bases with no gene match: 4. This CDR3 is 16 amino acids long.

The chain is built from TRBV18 and TRBJ2-1; 8 nucleotides line up with TRBD1. The CDR3 is made up of 15 amino acids. Trimming took 4 bases from V and 1 from J; bases not matched to a gene: 3. CDR1 is KGHSH and CDR2 is LQKENI in the germline V gene. In nucleotides, the CDR3 is TGTGCCAGCTCACAGGGGACAGGATCCTACAATGAGCAGTTCTTC. Protein product: CASSQGTGSYNEQFF.

This clone was detected a few times. The V and J genes are TRBV28 and TRBJ2-7; 10 nucleotides line up with TRBD1. Looked up from germline, CDR1 is MDHEN and CDR2 is SYDVKM. Germline trimming cut 1 base from V and 6 bases from J; bases unmatched to any gene: 6. This CDR3 contains 15 residues. The CDR3 spells CASSLLGTGVSEQYF. The CDR3 DNA reads as TGTGCCAGCAGTTTATTGGGGACAGGGGTATCCGAGCAGTACTTC.